A selection of T cell receptor beta chains follows, all from one sample in a study of T cell changes during pregnancy in multiple sclerosis. Only in-frame clones appear in the TCRdb table, and some are missing; sequencing was by immunoSEQ multiplex PCR. The sample has around 56,000 clones, 80% to 90% seen once. Source: CD4+ T cells from peripheral blood mononuclear cells, taken in the third trimester of pregnancy. The origin of the receptors is a female donor with multiple sclerosis, enrolled in a pregnancy study. CDR3s include the opening cysteine and the closing phenylalanine or tryptophan. The D gene is left open where the match is weak. Clone size appears in some rows only: once, few, many, or a class for an expanded clone.

- - TRBJ1-2 TRBV6-5 CASSYSEGGYTF TGTGCCAGCAGTTACTCCGAGGGTGGCTACACCTTC
TRBD2 - TRBJ2-3 TRBV5-6 CASSFRTSPRTDTQYF TGTGCCAGCAGCTTTAGGACTAGTCCCCGCACAGATACGCAGTATTTT
TRBD2 once TRBJ2-3 TRBV30 CAGAQGTSGTSTDTQYF TGTGCCGGGGCTCAAGGGACTAGCGGGACTAGCACAGATACGCAGTATTTT
- - TRBJ1-1 TRBV9 CASSVLGAGNTEAFF TGTGCCAGCAGCGTACTGGGGGCCGGGAACACTGAAGCTTTCTTT
TRBD2 once TRBJ2-5 TRBV27 CASSLLPGLAAEQYF TGTGCCAGCAGTTTATTGCCCGGACTAGCGGCGGAGCAGTACTTC
- - TRBJ2-1 TRBV6-5 CASSYSTSDSSNEQFF TGTGCCAGCAGTTACTCGACCTCCGACTCGTCTAATGAGCAGTTCTTC
TRBD1 - TRBJ1-4 TRBV5-1 CASSFLPGQRLTNEKLFF TGCGCCAGCAGCTTTCTACCGGGACAGAGGTTAACTAATGAAAAACTGTTTTTT
TRBD1 - TRBJ2-6 TRBV5-1 CASSLGDRVTGANVLTF TGCGCCAGCAGCTTGGGAGACAGGGTCACCGGGGCCAACGTCCTGACTTTC
- - TRBJ2-1 TRBV5-6 CASSPSDYNEQFF TGTGCCAGCAGCCCTAGCGACTACAATGAGCAGTTCTTC
- - TRBJ2-7 TRBV7-7 CASSFRKQNPTRYF TGTGCCAGCAGCTTTAGAAAACAGAACCCTACGAGGTACTTC
TRBD2 - TRBJ2-1 TRBV10-3 CAISESSTGGLPSSYNEQFF TGTGCCATCAGTGAGTCGTCGACGGGAGGCCTCCCGAGCTCCTACAATGAGCAGTTCTTC
- - TRBJ2-7 TRBV4-1 CASSQDRGRGFYEQYF TGCGCCAGCAGCCAAGATCGGGGAAGAGGTTTCTACGAGCAGTACTTC
- - TRBJ2-7 TRBV23-1 CASSQYTRPTFRELEQYF TGCGCCAGCAGTCAATACACGAGACCGACCTTTCGGGAGCTCGAGCAGTACTTC
- - TRBJ1-4 TRBV27 CASSFHRLSEKLFF TGTGCCAGCAGTTTCCACAGGCTTAGCGAAAAACTGTTTTTT
- - TRBJ2-7 TRBV19 CASSSQGVSYEQYF TGTGCCAGTAGCTCTCAAGGGGTATCCTACGAGCAGTACTTC
TRBD2 - TRBJ2-3 TRBV5-1 CASSFRTPGLAPRTDTQYF TGCGCCAGCAGCTTCCGGACCCCTGGACTAGCGCCAAGGACAGATACGCAGTATTTT
TRBD1 - TRBJ1-1 TRBV30 CAWSGQGNTEAFF TGTGCCTGGAGTGGACAGGGGAACACTGAAGCTTTCTTT
- - TRBJ2-1 TRBV29-1 CSVRKGGSDHEQFF TGCAGCGTTCGTAAAGGGGGTTCAGACCATGAGCAGTTCTTC
- - TRBJ2-7 TRBV19 CASSIPGEIYEQYF TGTGCCAGTAGTATCCCGGGGGAGATCTACGAGCAGTACTTC
- - TRBJ1-2 TRBV6-1 CASSEASPGTGYGYTF TGTGCCAGCAGTGAAGCGTCTCCCGGGACTGGCTATGGCTACACCTTC
TRBD1 - TRBJ2-7 TRBV7-2 CASTFQGDSSYEQYF TGTGCCAGCACCTTTCAGGGGGACAGCTCCTACGAGCAGTACTTC
TRBD1 - TRBJ1-5 TRBV30 CAWSVGTGGFSVNQPQHF TGTGCCTGGAGTGTAGGGACAGGGGGCTTTTCGGTTAATCAGCCCCAGCATTTT
TRBD1 - TRBJ1-2 TRBV7-2 CASSLFTGDDYGYTF TGTGCCAGCAGCTTATTTACAGGGGACGACTATGGCTACACCTTC
- - TRBJ2-7 TRBV6-1 CASSEIPRREQYF TGTGCCAGCAGTGAGATTCCCAGGCGCGAGCAGTACTTC
TRBD1 - TRBJ1-1 TRBV9 CASSKPGTGGVLDTEAFF TGTGCCAGCAGCAAACCCGGGACAGGGGGCGTCTTGGACACTGAAGCTTTCTTT
TRBD1 - TRBJ1-2 TRBV5-1 CASSTTGGGGYTF TGCGCCAGCAGCACCACAGGGGGCGGCGGCTACACCTTC
TRBD1 - TRBJ2-2 TRBV4-2 CASSQEGQGKAGELFF TGTGCCAGCAGCCAAGAAGGACAGGGGAAGGCCGGGGAGCTGTTTTTT
- - TRBJ2-1 TRBV6-5 CASRSGTAGWGEQFF TGTGCCAGCAGGTCCGGGACCGCGGGGTGGGGTGAGCAGTTCTTC
TRBD1 once TRBJ2-7 TRBV27 CASRAGDRVYEQYF TGTGCCAGCAGGGCGGGGGACAGGGTCTACGAGCAGTACTTC
- - TRBJ2-1 TRBV2 CASNPTSSEQFF TGTGCCAGCAATCCTACCTCGAGTGAGCAGTTCTTC
TRBD2 - TRBJ2-5 TRBV9 CASSRTSGSWQETQYF TGTGCCAGCAGTCGGACTAGCGGGAGCTGGCAAGAGACCCAGTACTTC
TRBD1 - TRBJ2-7 TRBV7-2 CASRKDRVYEQYF TGTGCCAGCAGAAAGGACAGGGTCTACGAGCAGTACTTC
TRBD1 - TRBJ1-6 TRBV28 CASSPGTGGPNSPLHF TGTGCCAGCAGTCCCGGGACAGGGGGACCTAATTCACCCCTCCACTTT
TRBD1 - TRBJ1-4 TRBV7-2 CASSFLGQGSEKLFF TGTGCCAGCAGCTTTCTCGGACAGGGTAGTGAAAAACTGTTTTTT
- few TRBJ1-4 TRBV5-1 CASSPGTREKLFF TGCGCCAGCAGTCCCGGGACACGTGAAAAACTGTTTTTT
TRBD2 once TRBJ2-7 TRBV10-1 CATHGTRTLCSYEQYF TGCGCCACGCACGGGACTAGAACCCTATGCTCCTACGAGCAGTACTTC
- - TRBJ2-4 TRBV5-6 CASSVNRVVRIQYF TGTGCCAGCAGCGTAAACAGGGTTGTCCGCATTCAGTACTTC
- - TRBJ1-2 TRBV30 CAWSPFLLNPNYGYTF TGTGCCTGGAGTCCTTTCCTACTGAATCCTAACTATGGCTACACCTTC
- - TRBJ1-4 TRBV6-6 CASSYALQRDEKLFF TGTGCCAGCAGTTACGCCCTCCAGCGAGATGAAAAACTGTTTTTT
TRBD1 few TRBJ2-1 TRBV6-5 CASSYSRQGRAGEFF TGTGCCAGCAGTTACTCTCGACAGGGGCGAGCAGGGGAGTTCTTC
- - TRBJ2-7 TRBV30 CALDQGRVAYEQYF TGTGCCCTTGACCAGGGCAGGGTGGCCTACGAGCAGTACTTC
- - TRBJ1-2 TRBV28 CASSSGQLPPSGYTF TGTGCCAGCAGTTCCGGACAACTTCCCCCCTCCGGCTACACCTTC
- - TRBJ2-3 TRBV7-8 CASSLGAGTQYF TGTGCCAGCAGCTTGGGGGCAGGGACGCAGTATTTT
- - TRBJ2-5 TRBV29-1 CSVERGETQYF TGCAGCGTTGAAAGGGGGGAGACCCAGTACTTC
TRBD1 - TRBJ1-2 TRBV9 CASSRTGTGDGYTF TGTGCCAGCAGCCGGACCGGGACAGGGGACGGCTACACCTTC
TRBD2 - TRBJ2-3 TRBV2 CASKLAGIADTQYF TGTGCCAGCAAGCTAGCGGGAATTGCAGATACGCAGTATTTT
- - TRBJ1-2 TRBV30 CAWGQPYGYTF TGTGCCTGGGGACAGCCCTATGGCTACACCTTC
TRBD1 - TRBJ1-1 TRBV4-2 CASSPQGTENTEAFF TGTGCCAGCAGCCCCCAGGGGACAGAGAACACTGAAGCTTTCTTT
TRBD1 - TRBJ1-2 TRBV7-9 CASGLTGVSGYTF TGTGCCAGCGGACTCACAGGGGTGAGTGGCTACACCTTC
TRBD2 - TRBJ2-5 TRBV11-2 CASSAGGTETQYF TGTGCCAGCAGCGCGGGGGGAACAGAGACCCAGTACTTC